This entry concerns a single T cell receptor (beta chain). The antigen is not known. The sort gate was single viable CD3+CD4+CD8-CD45RO+ cells for memory CD4+ T cells. Germline-derived CDR1 and CDR2 are SQVTM and ANQGSEA. The CDR3 runs 12 residues. V lost 1 base to trimming and J lost 5 bases, with 8 bases between them. This sample stems from a study of memory CD4+ T cells and cytomegalovirus serostatus. For the study at large: Donors were healthy Belgian adults, 8 to 10 CMV seropositive and 20 to 25 seronegative. Study findings and constraints: A US-trained random forest predicted CMV serostatus with median AUC around 0.91. About 40% of the roughly 160 known CMV-associated TCRbeta sequences appeared in CD4+ memory.

In the original workflow: After removing out-of-frame reads, around 2 million distinct TCRbeta sequences remained. Only in-frame clones appear in the TCRdb table, and some are missing; sequencing was by immunoSEQ multiplex PCR. V and J calls and clone size come straight from that table; D and trimming were deduced from the DNA. The sample lists roughly 50,000 clones; more than 70% were seen once. V usage is TRBV29-1 and J usage is TRBJ1-2, with unresolved D. The sample comprised memory CD4+ T cells from blood. The clonotype comes from an adult in good health and CMV-seronegative. Some clones in this sample may be carry-over from other donors' samples. Here the CDR3 reads CSVEAVEYGYTF. The CDR3 DNA reads as TGCAGCGTTGAAGCAGTAGAATATGGCTACACCTTC.